This TCR beta chain was recorded in a study of T cell responses to AZD1222 COVID-19 vaccine. Study findings and constraints: Sampling that yielded the repertoires occurred only after the peak T cell response.

As regards this clone: Antigen unknown.

The repertoire was sequenced with immunoSEQ multiplex PCR; TCRdb's copy has only in-frame clones and lacks some. The table shows over 100,000 clones, with roughly 84% occurring only once. Looked up from germline, CDR1 is SGDLS and CDR2 is YYNGEE. Between the trimmed V and J ends, which lost 4 bases and 7 bases, there was a span of 12 bases. This CDR3 contains 13 residues. This receptor was obtained from an adult in good health. Sequencing was performed on peripheral blood, taken on day 0 of AZD1222 vaccination. The rearrangement links TRBV9 to TRBJ2-1; D call uncertain. The CDR3 spells CASSINPVNEQFF. The CDR3 region has the DNA TGTGCCAGCAGCATCAACCCGGTGAATGAGCAGTTCTTC. Full variable domain (rest looked up from reference TRBV9 and TRBJ2-1): DSGVTQTPKHLITATGQRVTLRCSPRSGDLSVYWYQQSLDQGLQFLIQYYNGEERAKGNILERFSAQQFPDLHSELNLSSLELGDSALYFCASSINPVNEQFFGPGTRLTVL.